Listed below are T cell receptor beta chains from one sample, sequenced in a study of blood T cell repertoires in COVID-19. Method: immunoSEQ multiplex PCR; TCRdb's copy keeps in-frame clones and lacks some. Among around 150,000 clones listed, 70% to 90% were seen once. The sequencing input was peripheral blood. The receptors originated from a human donor in a cohort sampled during active COVID-19. The CDR3 runs from the conserved cysteine through the conserved F or W. The D gene is left open where the match is weak.

V gene	D gene	J gene	CDR3 protein	CDR3 DNA
TRBV6-5	NA	TRBJ2-1	CASSQGDRNEQFF	TGTGCCAGCAGCCAGGGTGACCGGAATGAGCAGTTCTTC
TRBV3-1/TRBV3-2	TRBD1	TRBJ1-6	CASSQTGGARRSPLHF	TGTGCCAGCAGCCAGACAGGGGGCGCGAGAAGATCACCCCTCCACTTT
TRBV11-3	NA	TRBJ1-1	CASSLVGGKEANTEAFF	TGTGCCAGCAGCTTAGTGGGGGGTAAGGAGGCGAACACTGAAGCTTTCTTT
TRBV11-3	TRBD2	TRBJ2-3	CASSSRGAGVGADTQYF	TGTGCCAGCAGCTCCCGCGGGGCGGGAGTTGGGGCAGATACGCAGTATTTT
TRBV6-4	NA	TRBJ1-1	CASSADSGDTEAFF	TGTGCCAGCAGTGCCGATTCCGGGGACACTGAAGCTTTCTTT
TRBV28	NA	TRBJ1-5	CASKPQGTNQPQHF	TGTGCCAGCAAACCCCAGGGTACCAATCAGCCCCAGCATTTT
TRBV4-3	NA	TRBJ2-2	CASSQDINTGELFF	TGCGCCAGCAGCCAAGATATAAACACCGGGGAGCTGTTTTTT
TRBV27	TRBD1	TRBJ2-7	CASSSAGTGGAREQYF	TGTGCCAGCAGTTCAGCCGGGACAGGGGGCGCTCGCGAGCAGTACTTC
TRBV7-6	TRBD2	TRBJ2-2	CASSGPTSANTGELFF	TGTGCCAGCAGCGGGCCGACTAGCGCGAACACCGGGGAGCTGTTTTTT
TRBV27	NA	TRBJ2-3	CASRVFGWGGADTDTQYF	TGTGCCAGCAGAGTGTTTGGTTGGGGGGGGGCGGACACAGATACGCAGTATTTT
TRBV7-2	NA	TRBJ1-1	CASSLHRVATEAFF	TGTGCCAGCAGCTTACACAGGGTGGCCACTGAAGCTTTCTTT
TRBV5-1	NA	TRBJ1-5	CASSTIGVPNQPQHF	TGCGCCAGCAGCACAATAGGGGTCCCTAATCAGCCCCAGCATTTT
TRBV7-9	NA	TRBJ1-2	CASSLDGYGYTF	TGTGCCAGCAGCTTAGACGGCTATGGCTACACCTTC
TRBV29-1	NA	TRBJ1-1	CSVEGLGNTEAFF	TGCAGCGTTGAAGGACTAGGGAACACTGAAGCTTTCTTT